A single sample is the source of the 24 T cell receptor beta chains below, sequenced in a study of monozygotic twins with inflammatory bowel disease. TCRdb re-analyzed the 5' RACE reads; it lists each CDR3 protein once, without DNA. The sample totals about 160,000 distinct CDR3 sequences; its top ten clones hold more than 2.5%. The sequencing sample was made of blood. Source of these receptors: a human donor with ulcerative colitis or Crohn's disease, or a healthy co-twin of an affected twin (not recorded which).

The chain is built from TRBV15 and TRBJ2-1. The CDR3 is made up of 14 amino acids. Looked up from germline, CDR1 is LNHNV and CDR2 is YYDKDF (reference sequence). CDR3 sequence: CATSRGSADNEQFF.

The rearrangement joins TRBV7-2 to TRBJ2-7; TCRdb lists TRBD2, though no DNA is available to test this call. The CDR3 length is 14 residues. Germline CDR1 is SGHTA and CDR2 is FQGNSA. CDR3 in amino acids: CASSFGRVSYEQYF.

The rearrangement links TRBV29-1 to TRBJ2-7; TCRdb selects TRBD2, and the lack of DNA leaves this call unchecked. Looked up from germline, CDR1 is SQVTM and CDR2 is ANQGSEA. The CDR3 runs 15 residues. CDR3 protein: CSVIQSGRYSYEQYF.

This chain joins TRBV7-8 and TRBJ2-1; without DNA, the TCRdb call of TRBD2 cannot be checked. The CDR3 is 18 residues long. The germline gives CDR1 SGHVS, CDR2 FQNEAQ. The CDR3 loop is CASSPYGTSGYSYNEQFF.

The chain carries TRBV20-1 and TRBJ2-1. CDR1 is DFQATT and CDR2 is SNEGSKA in the germline V gene (reference sequence). The CDR3 has 15 amino acids. The CDR3 protein is CSASYGGSSYNEQFF.

The J gene is TRBJ1-1, the V gene TRBV10-3. The CDR3 totals 18 residues. Germline V gene data show CDR1 as ENHRY and CDR2 as SYGVKD. The CDR3 sequence is CAISEIVLSGASYTEAFF.

The chain employs TRBV5-1 and TRBJ1-1. Per the germline V gene, CDR1 is SGHRS and CDR2 is YFSETQ. The CDR3 has 14 residues. CDR3 residues: CASSLGPLNTEAFF.

The chain joins TRBV4-3 to TRBJ2-1; absent DNA, TCRdb's TRBD1 call cannot be checked. Germline V gives CDR1 LGHNA, CDR2 YSLEER. The CDR3 is 14 residues long. The CDR3 is CASSQEVGVNEQFF.

V is TRBV12-3 or TRBV12-4 and J is TRBJ2-5; as DNA is missing, the TRBD2 call by TCRdb cannot be tested. The CDR3 is made up of 15 amino acids. CDR3 residues: CASRYHSDFQETQYF.

The chain employs TRBV20-1 and TRBJ2-2; TCRdb's D call of TRBD1 is untestable without DNA. The CDR3 is 13 amino acids. The V gene's germline CDR1 is DFQATT and CDR2 SNEGSKA (reference sequence). CDR3 in amino acids: CSARAGGTGELFF.

This sequence joins TRBV4-1 and TRBJ2-1. The CDR3 contains 14 residues. Germline V lookup: CDR1 MGHRA, CDR2 YSYEKL. This CDR3 is CASSQVTAYNEQFF.

The V and J genes are TRBV14 and TRBJ2-5; the D call of TRBD1 rests on TCRdb alone, since no DNA is present to check it. The CDR3 is 18 amino acids. Germline CDR1 SGHDN, CDR2 FVKESK. CDR3 amino acids: CASSLRQGAILTEETQYF. The whole variable domain, filled in from reference TRBV14 and TRBJ2-5, reads EAGVTQFPSHSVIEKGQTVTLRCDPISGHDNLYWYRRVMGKEIKFLLHFVKESKQDESGMPNNRFLAERTGGTYSTLKVQPAELEDSGVYFCASSLRQGAILTEETQYFGPGTRLLVL.

The chain couples TRBV6-6 to TRBJ1-6; checking the TCRdb D call of TRBD1 is not possible without DNA. Germline CDR1 and CDR2: MNHNY and SVGAGI (reference sequence). The length of the CDR3 is 13 residues. Here the CDR3 reads CASSYPGDSPLHF.

The chain employs TRBV4-2 and TRBJ2-7; TCRdb names TRBD1, which stays unverified in the absence of DNA. CDR3 length equals 13 residues. The germline V gene encodes CDR1 LGHNA and CDR2 YNFKEQ. The CDR3 protein is CASSQVQGYEQYF.

This sequence joins TRBV20-1 and TRBJ2-4; TCRdb reports TRBD1, a call that lacks DNA to check it against. Per germline, CDR1 DFQATT and CDR2 SNEGSKA (reference sequence). This CDR3 region has 15 residues. CDR3 residues: CSAGGGQGALDIQYF.

The CDR3 loop reads CASKWGGETEAFF. The chain recombines TRBV7-2 with TRBJ1-1; without DNA, the TCRdb call of TRBD1 cannot be checked. CDR3 length: 13 amino acids. Germline V CDR1 and CDR2: SGHTA, FQGNSA.

The chain has TRBV29-1 and TRBJ2-7. This CDR3 has 13 amino acids. Germline V gives CDR1 SQVTM, CDR2 ANQGSEA. The chain's CDR3 is CSVERSDSYEQYF.

The gene calls are TRBV3-1 and TRBJ2-2; absent DNA, TCRdb's TRBD1 call cannot be checked. Germline V lookup: CDR1 LGHDT, CDR2 YNNKEL (reference sequence). The CDR3 runs 15 residues. The CDR3 loop reads CASSQDSGVTGELFF.

The chain is built from TRBV6-2 or TRBV6-3 and TRBJ2-1; with no DNA, the TCRdb D assignment of TRBD2 cannot be verified. The germline V gene has CDR1 MNHEY and CDR2 SVGEGT. This CDR3 is built from 14 residues. The CDR3 spells CASSYIGLDNEQFF.

The V gene is TRBV12-3 or TRBV12-4, the J gene TRBJ2-1; TCRdb selects TRBD2, and the lack of DNA leaves this call unchecked. This CDR3 spans 14 amino acids. Here the CDR3 reads CASSRDFPYNEQFF.

The chain uses TRBV14 and TRBJ1-6. Germline values: CDR1 SGHDN, CDR2 FVKESK. This CDR3 has 16 residues. The CDR3: CASSQLPGRSDSPLHF.

The V gene is TRBV2, the J gene TRBJ1-5. This CDR3 comprises 16 residues. Germline V lookup: CDR1 SNHLY, CDR2 FYNNEI. The CDR3 sequence: CASSIPGLKTGQPQHF.

The chain has TRBV20-1 and TRBJ2-3; TCRdb's D call of TRBD1 is untestable without DNA. CDR3 length: 13 residues. Germline CDR1 and CDR2: DFQATT and SNEGSKA (reference sequence). The CDR3 loop is CSARDRVADTQYF.

This sequence joins TRBV10-1 and TRBJ2-2; no DNA is available, so the TRBD1 call from TCRdb remains unchecked. The length of the CDR3 is 15 residues. Germline-derived CDR1 and CDR2 are WNHNN and SYGVQD (reference sequence). CDR3 sequence: CASSESRGGTGELFF.